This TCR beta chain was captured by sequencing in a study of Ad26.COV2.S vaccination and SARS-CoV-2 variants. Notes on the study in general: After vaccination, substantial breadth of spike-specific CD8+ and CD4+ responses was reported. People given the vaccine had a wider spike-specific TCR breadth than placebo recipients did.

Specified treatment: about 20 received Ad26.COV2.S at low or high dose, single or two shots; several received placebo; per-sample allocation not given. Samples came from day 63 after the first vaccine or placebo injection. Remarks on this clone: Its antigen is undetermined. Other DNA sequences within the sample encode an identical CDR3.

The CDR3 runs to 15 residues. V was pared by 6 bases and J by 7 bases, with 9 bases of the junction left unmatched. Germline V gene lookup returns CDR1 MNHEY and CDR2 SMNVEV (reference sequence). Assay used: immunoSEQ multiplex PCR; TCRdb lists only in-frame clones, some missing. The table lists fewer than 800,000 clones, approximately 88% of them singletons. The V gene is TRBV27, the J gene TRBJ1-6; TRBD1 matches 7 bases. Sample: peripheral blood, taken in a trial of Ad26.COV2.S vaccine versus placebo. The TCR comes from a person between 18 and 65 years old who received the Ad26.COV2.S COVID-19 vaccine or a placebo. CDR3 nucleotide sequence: TGTGCCAGCAGGTTGCGAGACAGGGAGAATTCACCCCTCCACTTT. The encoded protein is CASRLRDRENSPLHF.